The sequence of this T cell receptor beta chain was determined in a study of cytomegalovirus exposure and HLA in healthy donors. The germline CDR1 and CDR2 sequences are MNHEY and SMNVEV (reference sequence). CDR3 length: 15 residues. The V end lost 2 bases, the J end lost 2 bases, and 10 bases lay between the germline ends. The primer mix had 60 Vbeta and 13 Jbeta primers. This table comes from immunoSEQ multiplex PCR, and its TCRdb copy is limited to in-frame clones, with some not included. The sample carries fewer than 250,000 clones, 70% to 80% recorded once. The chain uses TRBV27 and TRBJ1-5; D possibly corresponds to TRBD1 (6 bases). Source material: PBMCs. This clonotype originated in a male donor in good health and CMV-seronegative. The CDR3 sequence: CASSLGGLGNQPQHF. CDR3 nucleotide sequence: TGTGCCAGCAGTTTAGGGGGCCTTGGCAATCAGCCCCAGCATTTT.